Listed here are 32 T cell receptor beta chains from one sample, sequenced in a study of graft-versus-host responses after intestinal transplantation. Some clones are missing from TCRdb's copy, which holds only in-frame ones; the method was immunoSEQ multiplex PCR. The sample shows around 67,000 clones, 90% of them seen only once. These receptors have no known antigen. Sequenced here: unstimulated CD8+ T cells sorted from spleen or lymph node cells, sampled before transplant. These receptors were collected from a human donor who was the organ donor for an intestinal transplant.

The chain couples TRBV7-9 to TRBJ1-1; D not certain. V dropped 4 bases and J dropped 10 bases, with 19 bases sitting between them. This CDR3 spans 14 amino acids. Germline V CDR1 and CDR2: SEHNR, FQNEAQ (reference sequence). This CDR3 reads CASSSTKVGRGAFF. The CDR3 DNA reads as TGTGCCAGCAGCTCAACCAAGGTGGGTCGCGGAGCTTTCTTT.

This chain's CDR3 is CASSEGGGGSYNEQFF. The CDR3 nucleotides read TGTGCCAGCAGTGAAGGCGGCGGGGGCTCCTACAATGAGCAGTTCTTC. The chain links TRBV6-1 to TRBJ2-1, with 7 bases that match TRBD2. CDR3 length: 16 amino acids. V shed 1 base and J 0 bases; nucleotides not matched to a gene: 3. Per germline, CDR1 MNHNS and CDR2 SASEGT.

This sequence joins TRBV9 and TRBJ2-1, with D maybe TRBD1 (5 bases). Germline-derived CDR1 and CDR2 are SGDLS and YYNGEE. V lost 4 bases and J 8 bases, leaving 16 bases between the germline ends. This CDR3 region has 14 residues. CDR3 DNA sequence: TGTGCCAGCAGCTCCCGGACACCTAGGGATGAGCAGTTCTTC. Residues: CASSSRTPRDEQFF.

The rearrangement uses TRBV2 and TRBJ1-2, with D perhaps TRBD1 (5 bases). V lost 7 bases to trimming and J lost 2 bases, with 8 bases between them. The V gene's germline CDR1 is SNHLY and CDR2 FYNNEI. This CDR3 comprises 12 residues. CDR3 bases: TGTGCCAGCACCCCAGGGAACTATGGCTACACCTTC. This translates into CASTPGNYGYTF.

This chain uses TRBV6-5 with TRBJ1-1; D possibly corresponds to TRBD1 (5 bases). Germline V lookup: CDR1 MNHEY, CDR2 SVGAGI. The CDR3 runs 14 residues. V gave up 7 bases and J gave up 0 bases, with 12 bases separating them. The CDR3 spells CASTPDTLNTEAFF. The CDR3 DNA reads TGTGCCAGCACTCCGGACACGTTGAACACTGAAGCTTTCTTT.

This chain uses TRBV5-5 with TRBJ1-1, with 8 bases aligning to TRBD1. Germline assignment: CDR1 SGHKS and CDR2 YYEKEE (reference sequence). V lost 0 bases to trimming and J lost 9 bases; unmatched junction nucleotides: 7. The CDR3 is made up of 14 amino acids. The CDR3: CASSLGQGWVKAFF. Here the CDR3 DNA reads TGTGCCAGCAGCTTGGGACAGGGGTGGGTGAAAGCTTTCTTT.

The chain uses TRBV6-4 and TRBJ2-3; TRBD2 agrees at 10 bases. This CDR3 spans 17 amino acids. J gave up 2 bases and V 0 bases, and 5 bases lay outside the gene matches. Germline values: CDR1 MRHNA, CDR2 SNTAGT. The chain's CDR3 is CASSDSASGGVTDTQYF. CDR3 DNA sequence: TGTGCCAGCAGTGACTCGGCCAGCGGGGGGGTCACAGATACGCAGTATTTT.

This clone turned up a few times. The chain employs TRBV5-6 and TRBJ2-7; TRBD1 aligns across 7 bases. The CDR3 consists of 14 residues. Germline V gene lookup returns CDR1 SGHDT and CDR2 YYEEEE. V dropped 5 bases and J dropped 5; count of bases not matched to a gene: 10. The CDR3 bases are TGTGCCAGCAGAACCTCCACAGGGGTCAACGAGCAGTACGTC. Protein product: CASRTSTGVNEQYV.

The CDR3 nucleotides are TGTGCCAGTAGTAGCATACTAGCGGGGACCTACAATGAGCAGTTCTTC. It encodes CASSSILAGTYNEQFF. This rearrangement joins TRBV19 to TRBJ2-1; 10 bases are a match to TRBD2. The CDR3 totals 16 residues. Germline trimming cut 4 bases from V and 2 bases from J; bases unmatched to any gene: 5. Germline V lookup: CDR1 LNHDA, CDR2 SQIVND (reference sequence).

This clone has just a few counts. The chain couples TRBV21-1 to TRBJ2-7; the tabulated D call, TRBD2, remains unverified against the DNA. TRBV21-1 is reported as a pseudogene. There are 12 residues in the CDR3. As DNA, the CDR3 is TGTGCCAGCAGCGTGGGGGACTACGAGCAGTACGTC. Translation: CASSVGDYEQYV.

The rearrangement links TRBV18 to TRBJ1-2; TRBD1 is a possible D gene (6 bases). The CDR3 runs 18 residues. Between the trimmed V and J ends, which lost 0 bases and 6 bases, there was a span of 23 bases. The germline gives CDR1 KGHSH, CDR2 LQKENI. The CDR3 region is CASSPPGRGRGGLNGYTF. Written as DNA, the CDR3 is TGTGCCAGCTCACCACCTGGCAGGGGACGAGGGGGATTGAATGGCTACACCTTC.

This chain links TRBV9 with TRBJ2-3; the D gene is possibly TRBD2 (6 bases). Trimming took 3 bases from V and 1 from J, leaving 15 bases between them. The CDR3 has 16 residues. Germline V lookup: CDR1 SGDLS, CDR2 YYNGEE. CDR3 region: CASSAQTSLGTDTQYF. CDR3 nucleotide sequence: TGTGCCAGCAGCGCCCAGACTAGTTTAGGCACAGATACGCAGTATTTT.

J is TRBJ1-2 and V is TRBV4-2, with 7 bases fitting TRBD1. Trimming removed 0 bases from V and 3 bases from J; junction bases left unmatched: 4. The germline V gene encodes CDR1 LGHNA and CDR2 YNFKEQ. The CDR3 runs to 15 residues. CDR3 in amino acids: CASSQELQGDYGYTF. The CDR3 nucleotides are TGTGCCAGCAGCCAAGAGCTTCAGGGGGACTATGGCTACACCTTC.

V is TRBV11-2 and J is TRBJ1-1; no firm D call. Germline CDR1 reads SGHAT; CDR2 reads FQNNGV. Trimming removed 6 bases from V and 5 bases from J, with 10 bases in between. The CDR3 totals 12 residues. The CDR3 DNA is TGTGCCAGCAGGGGCTCTAATACTGAAGCTTTCTTT. Translated, it gives CASRGSNTEAFF.

The chain couples TRBV27 to TRBJ1-1; 8 bases agree with TRBD1. The V segment lost 6 bases and the J segment 3 bases; nucleotides outside the gene matches: 3. This CDR3 has 13 residues. CDR1 MNHEY and CDR2 SMNVEV come from the germline V gene (reference sequence). The CDR3 nucleotides read TGTGCCAGCAGCAGGGGGCGCGACACTGAAGCTTTCTTT. Its protein is CASSRGRDTEAFF.

This chain joins TRBV4-3 and TRBJ2-4, with D unresolved. The V and J ends lost 0 bases and 0 bases respectively, with 12 bases between them. The CDR3 is 17 amino acids. Germline CDR1 LGHNA, CDR2 YSLEER. The CDR3 coding sequence is TGCGCCAGCAGCCAAGATTGGATCGGAGCAGCCAAAAACATTCAGTACTTC. Protein product: CASSQDWIGAAKNIQYF.

This sequence joins TRBV19 and TRBJ1-5; perhaps TRBD1 as D (5 bases). Trimming left V 6 bases short and J 5 bases short, with 17 bases between. Germline assignment: CDR1 LNHDA and CDR2 SQIVND (reference sequence). The CDR3 has 15 residues. For the CDR3, the DNA is TGTGCCAGTAGCCCCGGTCAGGGCATCTATCAGCCCCAGCATTTT. The encoded protein is CASSPGQGIYQPQHF.

This rearrangement joins TRBV30 to TRBJ1-1; D gene unclear. The CDR3 length is 13 residues. The germline V gene encodes CDR1 GTSNPN and CDR2 SVGIG (reference sequence). The V end was cut by 0 bases, the J end by 1 base, with 6 bases between. The CDR3 DNA reads as TGTGCCTGGAGTGTAGCGGGGAACACTGAAGCTTTCTTT. Residues: CAWSVAGNTEAFF.

The chain joins TRBV2 to TRBJ2-1; 9 bases map to TRBD2. This CDR3 has 15 residues. Germline-derived CDR1 and CDR2 are SNHLY and FYNNEI. The junction had 9 bases not matched to a gene; V was cut back by 10 bases and J by 2 bases. Here the CDR3 DNA reads TGTGCCATCGTCCGGGGCGGGGGGGCCTACAATGAGCAGTTCTTC. Amino acid sequence: CAIVRGGGAYNEQFF.

CDR3 in amino acids: CASSVDGVVGRGEKLFF. CDR3 nucleotides: TGTGCCAGCAGCGTAGATGGGGTAGTGGGCAGGGGCGAAAAACTGTTTTTT. V usage is TRBV9 and J usage is TRBJ1-4, with D possibly being TRBD1 (6 bases). Germline V lookup: CDR1 SGDLS, CDR2 YYNGEE. Trimming removed 0 bases from V and 8 bases from J, with 20 bases in between. This CDR3 is 17 amino acids long.

The V gene is TRBV28, the J gene TRBJ1-6, with 10 bases that match TRBD1. CDR3 size: 18 residues. Germline loops: CDR1 MDHEN, CDR2 SYDVKM. Trimming removed 5 bases from V and 7 bases from J; junction bases left unmatched: 14. CDR3 bases: TGTGCCAGCAGTGCTGCTTCCTTGACAGGGGGCGAGAATTCACCCCTCCACTTT. Encoded protein: CASSAASLTGGENSPLHF.

This chain uses TRBV5-5 with TRBJ2-2, with D unclear. The CDR3 sequence is 14 residues long. Trimming pared 2 bases from V and 2 bases from J, leaving 7 bases between. CDR1 is SGHKS and CDR2 is YYEKEE in the germline V gene (reference sequence). DNA for the CDR3: TGTGCCAGCAGCTTTTTCCTAAACACCGGGGAGCTGTTTTTT. Translating it yields CASSFFLNTGELFF.

The chain has TRBV5-1 and TRBJ1-1; D is ambiguous. Trimming removed 5 bases at V and 2 bases at J, with 19 bases between. The CDR3 covers 16 residues. Germline V gives CDR1 SGHRS, CDR2 YFSETQ. CDR3 DNA sequence: TGCGCCAGCAGATTCGGGGAAGTAGACCCCAACACTGAAGCTTTCTTT. Residues: CASRFGEVDPNTEAFF.

This clone was detected once. J is TRBJ1-5 and V is TRBV19; the match to TRBD1 covers 7 bases. This CDR3 is 20 amino acids long. Germline values: CDR1 LNHDA, CDR2 SQIVND (reference sequence). With 6 bases clipped from V and 0 bases from J, the junction kept 20 bases outside the gene matches. Here the CDR3 DNA reads TGTGCCAGTAGCCCAACACCTCGCCCCGGGACAGAAGGTAGCAATCAGCCCCAGCATTTT. This codes for CASSPTPRPGTEGSNQPQHF.

The V and J genes are TRBV4-1 and TRBJ1-5, with D possibly being TRBD1 (6 bases). V was shortened by 0 bases and J by 0 bases, with 18 bases between the two germline ends. Per germline, CDR1 MGHRA and CDR2 YSYEKL. The length of the CDR3 is 19 residues. In nucleotides, the CDR3 is TGCGCCAGCAGCCAAGAATGTAAGGGGGTCGGGTTTAGCAATCAGCCCCAGCATTTT. As protein: CASSQECKGVGFSNQPQHF.

V usage is TRBV4-3 and J usage is TRBJ2-2; 7 nucleotides line up with TRBD2. The length of the CDR3 is 18 residues. V lost 4 bases, J lost 0 bases, and 11 bases stayed unmatched. From germline, CDR1 is LGHNA and CDR2 YSLEER. The CDR3 DNA follows: TGCGCCAGCAGCCCGTCCTCTCGACTAGCCCCGAACACCGGGGAGCTGTTTTTT. Its translation: CASSPSSRLAPNTGELFF.

This chain uses TRBV11-3 with TRBJ2-5; 10 bases are shared with TRBD2. V lost 6 bases and J lost 5; bases outside the gene matches: 6. This CDR3 has 14 amino acids. Germline CDR1 and CDR2: SGHNT and YENEEA. The CDR3 nucleotides are TGTGCCAGCAGTTCCTATAGCGGGGGGGAGACCCAGTACTTC. The encoded protein is CASSSYSGGETQYF.

The chain links TRBV6-4 to TRBJ2-2; the D is unclear. The CDR3 consists of 14 residues. CDR1 and CDR2 (germline): MRHNA, SNTAGT. Trimming left V 0 bases short and J 5 bases short, with 7 bases between. CDR3: CASSDSGETGELFF. CDR3 nucleotides: TGTGCCAGCAGTGACTCCGGAGAGACCGGGGAGCTGTTTTTT.

The genes are TRBV15 and TRBJ2-5, with D maybe TRBD2 (6 bases). This CDR3 contains 17 residues. The V end was cut by 1 base, the J end by 5 bases, with 20 bases between. CDR1 and CDR2 (germline): LNHNV, YYDKDF (reference sequence). As DNA, the CDR3 is TGTGCCACCAGCAGAGCCCTGTCCGGGGGTTTTCGGGAGACCCAGTACTTC. Residues: CATSRALSGGFRETQYF.

The chain links TRBV23-1 to TRBJ2-7; possible D gene TRBD1, 6 bases. TRBV23-1 falls under the ORF class, with uncertain function. This CDR3 spans 15 amino acids. Between the trimmed V and J ends, which lost 0 bases and 2 bases, there was a span of 11 bases. In nucleotides, the CDR3 is TGCGCCAGCAGTCAATCGAGGACAGAGACCTACGAGCAGTACGTC. Protein product: CASSQSRTETYEQYV.

This sequence joins TRBV6-5 and TRBJ2-7; D is tentatively TRBD1 or TRBD2 (5 bases each). The V end was cut by 5 bases, the J end by 3 bases, with 14 bases between. From germline, CDR1 is MNHEY and CDR2 SVGAGI. This CDR3 spans 14 amino acids. The CDR3 loop is CASSPGGTDYEQYV. The CDR3 bases are TGTGCCAGCAGTCCAGGTGGGACGGACTACGAGCAGTACGTC.

In its sample, this clone was seen a few times. This chain joins TRBV4-3 and TRBJ1-2, with 9 bases identical to TRBD1. The CDR3 runs 18 residues. V dropped 0 bases and J dropped 4; count of bases not matched to a gene: 12. Per germline, CDR1 LGHNA and CDR2 YSLEER. This chain's CDR3 is CASSQDVGDRATLYGYTF. The CDR3 nucleotides read TGCGCCAGCAGCCAAGACGTCGGGGACAGGGCGACTCTCTATGGCTACACCTTC.